These T cell receptor beta chains were read from a single sample in a study of beta chain features in type 1 diabetes. Sequencing was performed with immunoSEQ multiplex PCR; in TCRdb, only in-frame clones are kept and a portion is missing. This repertoire shows under 400,000 clones, roughly a fifth found once; its top ten account for around 0.045%. Sequenced input: naive CD4+ T cells from blood. All receptors come from a woman between 18 and 29 years old in good health. Each CDR3 is given with its conserved first and last residue. Each record gives: D gene, clone size, V gene, J gene, CDR3 protein, CDR3 DNA. D genes are given only for firm matches. The size of a clone is reported for some rows only, either as once, few or many, or as a class for expanded clones.

D: NA
size: NA
V: TRBV29-1
J: TRBJ1-1
CDR3: CSVEQGMSTEAFF
DNA: TGCAGCGTTGAACAGGGGATGAGCACTGAAGCTTTCTTT

D: NA
size: NA
V: TRBV14
J: TRBJ2-3
CDR3: CASSQLRVSTDTQYF
DNA: TGTGCCAGCAGCCAATTACGGGTGAGCACAGATACGCAGTATTTT

D: NA
size: few
V: TRBV7-9
J: TRBJ1-5
CDR3: CASSHGQNQPQHF
DNA: TGTGCCAGCAGCCACGGACAGAATCAGCCCCAGCATTTT

D: NA
size: NA
V: TRBV7-9
J: TRBJ1-1
CDR3: CASSLGAENTEAFF
DNA: TGTGCCAGCAGCTTAGGGGCCGAGAACACTGAAGCTTTCTTT

D: NA
size: NA
V: TRBV7-9
J: TRBJ2-3
CDR3: CASSLGGTDTQYF
DNA: TGTGCCAGCAGCTTGGGCGGCACAGATACGCAGTATTTT

D: TRBD1
size: NA
V: TRBV18
J: TRBJ2-7
CDR3: CASSPDRVSYEQYF
DNA: TGTGCCAGCTCACCGGACAGGGTCTCCTACGAGCAGTACTTC

D: NA
size: few
V: TRBV2
J: TRBJ1-1
CDR3: CASSDYQGRAFF
DNA: TGTGCCAGCAGTGATTACCAGGGGAGAGCTTTCTTT

D: NA
size: NA
V: TRBV2
J: TRBJ2-1
CDR3: CASSLGGNEQFF
DNA: TGTGCCAGCAGCCTCGGGGGAAATGAGCAGTTCTTC

D: TRBD1
size: few
V: TRBV30
J: TRBJ2-7
CDR3: CAWSRDRGYEQYF
DNA: TGTGCCTGGAGCCGGGACAGGGGGTACGAGCAGTACTTC

D: NA
size: NA
V: TRBV4-1
J: TRBJ2-7
CDR3: CASSQDSTASSYEQYF
DNA: TGCGCCAGCAGCCAAGATAGCACCGCTAGCTCCTACGAGCAGTACTTC

D: NA
size: few
V: TRBV4-3
J: TRBJ2-7
CDR3: CASSQVVHPDYEQYF
DNA: TGCGCCAGCAGCCAAGTTGTACACCCCGACTACGAGCAGTACTTC

D: NA
size: NA
V: TRBV5-1
J: TRBJ2-5
CDR3: CASSLGSGQETQYF
DNA: TGCGCCAGCAGCTTGGGGTCAGGTCAAGAGACCCAGTACTTC

D: NA
size: few
V: TRBV11-2
J: TRBJ1-1
CDR3: CASGPRNTEAFF
DNA: TGTGCCAGCGGGCCTCGGAACACTGAAGCTTTCTTT

D: NA
size: few
V: TRBV30
J: TRBJ1-4
CDR3: CAWSILGEKLFF
DNA: TGTGCCTGGAGTATACTCGGTGAAAAACTGTTTTTT

D: NA
size: few
V: TRBV30
J: TRBJ1-1
CDR3: CAWSVELNTEAFF
DNA: TGTGCCTGGAGTGTGGAGTTGAACACTGAAGCTTTCTTT

D: NA
size: NA
V: TRBV29-1
J: TRBJ1-1
CDR3: CSAWGGNTEAFF
DNA: TGCAGCGCCTGGGGAGGGAACACTGAAGCTTTCTTT

D: NA
size: NA
V: TRBV2
J: TRBJ2-2
CDR3: CASDRNTGELFF
DNA: TGTGCCAGTGACAGGAACACCGGGGAGCTGTTTTTT

D: TRBD2
size: few
V: TRBV5-1
J: TRBJ2-1
CDR3: CASTRTSGTDNEQFF
DNA: TGCGCCAGCACCAGGACTAGCGGGACCGACAATGAGCAGTTCTTC

D: TRBD1
size: NA
V: TRBV9
J: TRBJ1-1
CDR3: CASSSLDRETEAFF
DNA: TGTGCCAGCAGCTCTTTGGACAGGGAAACTGAAGCTTTCTTT

D: NA
size: few
V: TRBV30
J: TRBJ2-1
CDR3: CAWSVIQGNEQFF
DNA: TGTGCCTGGAGTGTTATACAGGGAAATGAGCAGTTCTTC

D: NA
size: few
V: TRBV13
J: TRBJ1-2
CDR3: CASSLARRRANYGYTF
DNA: TGTGCCAGCAGCTTAGCGCGCCGGAGAGCTAACTATGGCTACACCTTC

D: NA
size: NA
V: TRBV5-1
J: TRBJ2-1
CDR3: CASSLAWQSSGQFF
DNA: TGCGCCAGCAGCTTGGCCTGGCAGTCAAGCGGGCAGTTCTTC

D: NA
size: few
V: TRBV11-2
J: TRBJ2-1
CDR3: CASSLGLTLNEQFF
DNA: TGTGCCAGCAGCTTAGGACTAACCCTCAATGAGCAGTTCTTC

D: TRBD1
size: few
V: TRBV28
J: TRBJ1-5
CDR3: CASSPGTGYQPQHF
DNA: TGTGCCAGCAGTCCGGGGACAGGGTACCAGCCCCAGCATTTT

D: NA
size: few
V: TRBV7-2
J: TRBJ2-1
CDR3: CASSLRDWRLYNEQFF
DNA: TGTGCCAGCAGCCTGAGGGACTGGAGACTCTACAATGAGCAGTTCTTC

D: TRBD2
size: NA
V: TRBV27
J: TRBJ2-5
CDR3: CASRGWSGGGLETQYF
DNA: TGTGCCAGCAGGGGGTGGAGCGGGGGGGGTCTAGAGACCCAGTACTTC

D: TRBD1
size: NA
V: TRBV30
J: TRBJ1-2
CDR3: CAWSPGQGPYGYTF
DNA: TGTGCCTGGAGTCCCGGACAGGGGCCCTATGGCTACACCTTC

D: NA
size: NA
V: TRBV7-9
J: TRBJ1-3
CDR3: CALPGGAGNTIYF
DNA: TGTGCCCTCCCAGGAGGGGCTGGAAACACCATATATTTT

D: NA
size: few
V: TRBV5-4
J: TRBJ1-2
CDR3: CASSSGVGQNGYTF
DNA: TGTGCCAGCAGCTCGGGGGTGGGGCAGAATGGCTACACCTTC

D: TRBD1
size: NA
V: TRBV30
J: TRBJ1-5
CDR3: CAWSGGQAYNQPQHF
DNA: TGTGCCTGGAGTGGGGGACAGGCCTACAATCAGCCCCAGCATTTT

D: TRBD2
size: NA
V: TRBV5-1
J: TRBJ2-1
CDR3: CASSGGLAGWEQFF
DNA: TGCGCCAGCAGCGGGGGTCTAGCGGGGTGGGAGCAGTTCTTC

D: TRBD1
size: few
V: TRBV7-2
J: TRBJ1-2
CDR3: CASSVNRGPGYGYTF
DNA: TGTGCCAGCAGCGTAAACAGGGGGCCGGGCTATGGCTACACCTTC

D: TRBD2
size: NA
V: TRBV4-1
J: TRBJ2-2
CDR3: CASSPERTSGNTGELFF
DNA: TGCGCCAGCAGCCCAGAACGGACTAGCGGGAACACCGGGGAGCTGTTTTTT

D: TRBD1
size: NA
V: TRBV2
J: TRBJ2-7
CDR3: CASSRDRSSYEQYF
DNA: TGTGCCAGCAGTCGGGACAGGAGCTCCTACGAGCAGTACTTC

D: TRBD1
size: NA
V: TRBV30
J: TRBJ1-3
CDR3: CAWSFAGGAGNTIYF
DNA: TGTGCCTGGAGTTTCGCAGGGGGCGCCGGAAACACCATATATTTT

D: NA
size: NA
V: TRBV30
J: TRBJ1-2
CDR3: CAWSDSSQDYGYTF
DNA: TGTGCCTGGAGCGACAGCTCCCAGGACTATGGCTACACCTTC

D: TRBD1
size: NA
V: TRBV5-1
J: TRBJ2-7
CDR3: CASSLVNRGTSEQYF
DNA: TGCGCCAGCAGCTTGGTCAACAGGGGTACCTCCGAGCAGTACTTC

D: TRBD2
size: NA
V: TRBV9
J: TRBJ2-7
CDR3: CASSQTSGSIEQYF
DNA: TGTGCCAGCAGCCAGACTAGCGGGAGTATCGAGCAGTACTTC

D: NA
size: NA
V: TRBV5-1
J: TRBJ1-1
CDR3: CASKRGRNTEAFF
DNA: TGCGCCAGCAAGCGGGGGAGAAACACTGAAGCTTTCTTT

D: NA
size: NA
V: TRBV6-5
J: TRBJ1-2
CDR3: CASSYDTGSGGGYTF
DNA: TGTGCCAGCAGTTACGATACAGGGTCGGGGGGTGGCTACACCTTC

D: NA
size: many
V: TRBV29-1
J: TRBJ2-3
CDR3: CSVGQDTDTQYF
DNA: TGCAGCGTTGGACAGGACACAGATACGCAGTATTTT

D: TRBD2
size: few
V: TRBV19
J: TRBJ2-7
CDR3: CASNTPTPRTSGISYEQYF
DNA: TGTGCCAGTAACACGCCAACTCCGCGGACTAGCGGGATTAGCTACGAGCAGTACTTC

D: NA
size: few
V: TRBV9
J: TRBJ1-2
CDR3: CASSVTRYGYTF
DNA: TGTGCCAGCAGCGTAACCAGATATGGCTACACCTTC

D: NA
size: NA
V: TRBV18
J: TRBJ2-2
CDR3: CASSPFRAAEGSGELFF
DNA: TGTGCCAGCTCACCCTTTCGAGCAGCGGAGGGGAGCGGGGAGCTGTTTTTT

D: TRBD1
size: NA
V: TRBV30
J: TRBJ1-1
CDR3: CAWRGQGNTEAFF
DNA: TGTGCCTGGAGGGGACAGGGAAACACTGAAGCTTTCTTT

D: NA
size: few
V: TRBV9
J: TRBJ2-7
CDR3: CASSVEAGSYEQYF
DNA: TGTGCCAGCAGCGTAGAGGCGGGATCCTACGAGCAGTACTTC

D: TRBD1
size: few
V: TRBV7-2
J: TRBJ2-5
CDR3: CASSSLSGGSETQYF
DNA: TGTGCCAGCAGCTCCCTTTCAGGGGGCAGCGAGACCCAGTACTTC

D: TRBD1
size: NA
V: TRBV5-6
J: TRBJ2-1
CDR3: CASSPAPGGSYNEQFF
DNA: TGTGCCAGCAGCCCGGCCCCAGGGGGCAGCTACAATGAGCAGTTCTTC